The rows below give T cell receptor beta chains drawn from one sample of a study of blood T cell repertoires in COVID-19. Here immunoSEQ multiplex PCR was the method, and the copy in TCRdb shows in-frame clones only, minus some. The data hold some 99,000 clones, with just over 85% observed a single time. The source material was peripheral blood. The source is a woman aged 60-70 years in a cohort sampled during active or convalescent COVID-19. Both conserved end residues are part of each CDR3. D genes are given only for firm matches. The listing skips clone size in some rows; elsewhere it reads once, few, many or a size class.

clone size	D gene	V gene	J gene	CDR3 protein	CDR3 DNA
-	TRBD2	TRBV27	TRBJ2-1	CASSSLLRGRANNEQFF	TGTGCCAGCAGTTCCCTACTACGCGGGAGGGCAAACAATGAGCAGTTCTTC
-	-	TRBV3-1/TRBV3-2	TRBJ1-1	CASSPTAGTTEAFF	TGTGCCAGCAGCCCAACAGCCGGGACAACTGAAGCTTTCTTT
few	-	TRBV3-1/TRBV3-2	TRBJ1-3	CASSTNPDTDSGNTIYF	TGTGCCAGCAGCACCAACCCGGACACCGACTCTGGAAACACCATATATTTT
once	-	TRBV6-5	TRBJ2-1	CASSLRNEQFF	TGTGCCAGCAGTCTCAGGAATGAGCAGTTCTTC
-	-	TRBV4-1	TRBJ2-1	CASSQEAGRRGEQFF	TGCGCCAGCAGCCAAGAGGCAGGACGCCGAGGGGAGCAGTTCTTC
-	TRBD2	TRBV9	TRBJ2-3	CASSEASSGAGDTQYF	TGTGCCAGCAGCGAGGCCTCTAGCGGTGCTGGAGATACGCAGTATTTT
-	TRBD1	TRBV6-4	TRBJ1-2	CASSQQRDSYGYTF	TGTGCCAGCAGCCAACAACGGGACAGCTATGGCTACACCTTC
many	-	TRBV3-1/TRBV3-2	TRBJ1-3	CASSQGTTKGNTIYF	TGTGCCAGCAGCCAAGGGACAACAAAAGGGAACACCATATATTTT
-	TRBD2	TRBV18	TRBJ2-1	CASSPAAGGSYNEQFF	TGTGCCAGCTCACCCGCGGCGGGAGGGTCCTACAATGAGCAGTTCTTC
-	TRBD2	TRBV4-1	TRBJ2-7	CASSQDLLAGGRYEQYF	TGCGCCAGCAGCCAAGATCTACTAGCGGGAGGGAGGTACGAGCAGTACTTC
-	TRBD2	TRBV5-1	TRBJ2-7	CASSLGMAGGTYEQYF	TGCGCCAGCAGCTTGGGCATGGCGGGGGGGACTTACGAGCAGTACTTC